This TCR beta chain appears in the sequencing data of a study of human T cells and chemical hapten exposure. Whole-study context: The study patch tested 0.01% DPC on the upper back and read results at 6 days. Across samples, TCR yields varied, mostly owing to small differences in pooled library volumes.

The time point denotes: pre-sensitization, week 0. Specified treatment: therapeutic diphenylcyclopropenone sensitization with weekly scalp DPC. Patches went on only after blood had been drawn each time. Each donor was an alopecia patient between 18 and 70 years of age who qualified for DPC. MiXCR was run by TCRdb on the RACE reads, yielding one entry per CDR3 protein. The table lists 57,000 or so distinct CDR3 sequences, approximately 11% of them singletons. Germline CDR1 and CDR2: SEHNR and FQNEAQ (reference sequence). The CDR3 loop spans 15 amino acids. Trimming shortened V by 3 bases and J by 2 bases, and 11 bases separated the two germline ends.

The chain uses TRBV7-9 and TRBJ1-5; no clear D. The TCR sequence derives from a woman aged 40 to 49 with alopecia areata. Some clones in this sample may be carry-over from other donors' samples. This material consisted of whole blood, taken in connection with sensitization to the hapten diphenylcyclopropenone (DPC). The CDR3 loop is CASSFTERGNQPQHF. DNA for the CDR3: TGTGCCAGCAGCTTCACGGAGAGAGGCAATCAGCCCCAGCATTTT. Supplemented by reference TRBV7-9 and TRBJ1-5, the full variable domain reads DTGVSQNPRHKITKRGQNVTFRCDPISEHNRLYWYRQTLGQGPEFLTYFQNEAQLEKSRLLSDRFSAERPKGSFSTLEIQRTEQGDSAMYLCASSFTERGNQPQHFGDGTRLSIL.